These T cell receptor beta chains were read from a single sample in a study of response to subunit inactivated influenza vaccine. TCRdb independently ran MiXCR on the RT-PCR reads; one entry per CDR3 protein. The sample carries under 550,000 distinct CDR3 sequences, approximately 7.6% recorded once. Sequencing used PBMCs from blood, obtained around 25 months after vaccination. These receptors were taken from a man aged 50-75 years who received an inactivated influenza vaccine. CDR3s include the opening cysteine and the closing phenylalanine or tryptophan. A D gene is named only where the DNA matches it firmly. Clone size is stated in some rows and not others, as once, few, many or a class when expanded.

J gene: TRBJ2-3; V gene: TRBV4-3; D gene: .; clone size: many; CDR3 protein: CASSQMGGVQWDTQYF; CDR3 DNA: TGCGCCAGCAGCCAGATGGGGGGCGTACAATGGGATACGCAGTATTTT
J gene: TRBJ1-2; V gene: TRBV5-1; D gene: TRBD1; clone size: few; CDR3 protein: CASSLATGVYGYTF; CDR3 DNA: TGCGCCAGCAGCTTGGCGACAGGGGTCTATGGCTACACCTTC
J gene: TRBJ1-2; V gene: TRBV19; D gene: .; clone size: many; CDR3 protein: CASSLTSDGYGYTF; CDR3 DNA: TGTGCCAGTAGTCTGACCTCGGATGGGTATGGCTACACCTTC
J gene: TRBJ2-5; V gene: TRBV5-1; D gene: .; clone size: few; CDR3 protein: CASSLTGTPKETQYF; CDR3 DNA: TGCGCCAGCAGCTTAACCGGGACACCCAAAGAGACCCAGTACTTC
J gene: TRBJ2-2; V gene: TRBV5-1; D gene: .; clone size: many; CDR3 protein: CASRSQGGTGELFF; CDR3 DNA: TGCGCCAGCAGGTCACAGGGAGGGACCGGGGAGCTGTTTTTT
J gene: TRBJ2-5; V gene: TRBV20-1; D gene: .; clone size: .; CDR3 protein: CSASTGGKEETQYF; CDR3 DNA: TGCAGTGCCTCGACTGGGGGGAAGGAAGAGACCCAGTACTTC
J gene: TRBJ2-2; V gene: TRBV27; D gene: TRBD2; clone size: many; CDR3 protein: CASMKLAGVGDTGELFF; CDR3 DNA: TGTGCCAGCATGAAACTAGCGGGAGTAGGGGACACCGGGGAGCTGTTTTTT
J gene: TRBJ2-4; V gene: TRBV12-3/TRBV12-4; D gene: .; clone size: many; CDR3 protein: CASARGKNIQYF; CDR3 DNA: TGTGCCAGCGCACGGGGGAAAAACATTCAGTACTTC
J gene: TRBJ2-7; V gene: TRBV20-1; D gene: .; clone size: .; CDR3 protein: CSARGTNYEQYF; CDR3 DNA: TGCAGTGCTAGGGGGACCAACTACGAGCAGTACTTC
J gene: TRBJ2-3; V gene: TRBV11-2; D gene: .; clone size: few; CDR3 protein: CASSLRGRGEVGRRADTQYF; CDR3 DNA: TGTGCCAGCAGCTTAAGGGGGAGAGGGGAAGTGGGCAGGCGAGCAGATACGCAGTATTTT
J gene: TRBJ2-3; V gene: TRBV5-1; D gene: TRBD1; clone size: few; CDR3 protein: CASSKGATDTQYF; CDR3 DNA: TGCGCCAGCAGCAAGGGGGCCACAGATACGCAGTATTTT
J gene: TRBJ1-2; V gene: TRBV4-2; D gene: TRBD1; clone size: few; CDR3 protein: CASSQNVPGQGGYTF; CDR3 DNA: TGTGCCAGCAGCCAAAACGTACCGGGACAGGGAGGCTACACCTTC
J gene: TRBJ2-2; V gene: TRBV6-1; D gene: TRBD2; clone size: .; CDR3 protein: CASSQGLATGELFF; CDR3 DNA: TGTGCCAGCAGTCAAGGACTAGCCACCGGGGAGCTGTTTTTT
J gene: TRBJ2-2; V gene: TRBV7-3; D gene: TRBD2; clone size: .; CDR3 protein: CASSSYPGLATNTGELFF; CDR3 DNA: TGTGCCAGCAGCTCATATCCGGGACTAGCGACGAACACCGGGGAGCTGTTTTTT
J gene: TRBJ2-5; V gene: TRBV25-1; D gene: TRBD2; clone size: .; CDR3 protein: CASSDTRGREGRRTQYF; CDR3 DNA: TGTGCCAGCAGTGACACGAGAGGGCGGGAGGGCCGTCGGACCCAGTACTTC
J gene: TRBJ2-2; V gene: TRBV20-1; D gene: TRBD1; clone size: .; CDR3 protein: CSASGQGAGELFF; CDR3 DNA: TGCAGTGCTTCGGGACAGGGGGCCGGGGAGCTGTTTTTT
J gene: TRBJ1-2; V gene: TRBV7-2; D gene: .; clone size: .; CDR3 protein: CASSLPQGGYTF; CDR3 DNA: TGTGCCAGCAGCTTACCCCAAGGAGGCTACACCTTC
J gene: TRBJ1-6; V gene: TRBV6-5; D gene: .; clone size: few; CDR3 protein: CASSFLGSSYNSPLHF; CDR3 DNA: TGTGCCAGCAGTTTTCTGGGAAGCTCCTATAATTCACCCCTCCACTTT
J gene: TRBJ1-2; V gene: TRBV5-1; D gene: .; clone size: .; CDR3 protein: CASSKNPDRNLNYGYTF; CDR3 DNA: TGCGCCAGCAGCAAAAATCCGGACAGAAATCTTAACTATGGCTACACCTTC
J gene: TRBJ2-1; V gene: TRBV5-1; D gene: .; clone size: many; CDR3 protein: CASSSRTYNEQFF; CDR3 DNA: TGCGCCAGCTCCTCGAGGACCTACAATGAGCAGTTCTTC
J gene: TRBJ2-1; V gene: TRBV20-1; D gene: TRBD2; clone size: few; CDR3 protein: CSASVPGGNEQFF; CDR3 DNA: TGCAGTGCTAGCGTCCCGGGGGGCAATGAGCAGTTCTTC
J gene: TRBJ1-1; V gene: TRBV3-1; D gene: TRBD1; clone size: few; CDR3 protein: CASSVYRGTEAFF; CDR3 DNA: TGTGCCAGCAGCGTCTACAGGGGGACTGAAGCTTTCTTT
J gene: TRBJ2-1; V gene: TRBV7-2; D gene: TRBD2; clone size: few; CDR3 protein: CASSPGLAGGGDEQFF; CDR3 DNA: TGTGCCAGCAGCCCGGGACTAGCGGGAGGTGGTGATGAGCAGTTCTTC
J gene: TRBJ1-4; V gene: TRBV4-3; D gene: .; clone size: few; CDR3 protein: CASSQDPRGHLNEKLFF; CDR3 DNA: TGCGCCAGCAGCCAAGATCCCCGGGGGCATTTGAATGAAAAACTGTTTTTT
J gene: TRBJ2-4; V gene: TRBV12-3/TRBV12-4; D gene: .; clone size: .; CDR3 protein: CASSFPGGAKNIQYF; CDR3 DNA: TGTGCCAGCAGTTTCCCCGGGGGAGCCAAAAACATTCAGTACTTC
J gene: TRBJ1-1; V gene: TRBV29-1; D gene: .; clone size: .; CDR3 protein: CSVSLRLPEDTEAFF; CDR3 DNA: TGCAGCGTGAGCCTACGATTACCTGAGGACACTGAAGCTTTCTTT
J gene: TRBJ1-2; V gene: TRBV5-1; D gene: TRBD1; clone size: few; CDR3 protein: CASSGRGQESGYTF; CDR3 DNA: TGCGCCAGCAGTGGCAGGGGGCAGGAGTCTGGCTACACCTTC
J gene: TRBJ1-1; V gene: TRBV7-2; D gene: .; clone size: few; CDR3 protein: CASSFSWAGTEAFF; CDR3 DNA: TGTGCCAGCAGCTTTAGCTGGGCGGGCACTGAAGCTTTCTTT
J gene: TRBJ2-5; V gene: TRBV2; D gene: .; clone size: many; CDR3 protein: CASSELGKETQYF; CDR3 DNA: TGTGCCAGCAGTGAACTGGGGAAAGAGACCCAGTACTTC
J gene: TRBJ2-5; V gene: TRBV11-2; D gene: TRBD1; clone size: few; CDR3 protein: CASSLDLGTGETQYF; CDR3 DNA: TGTGCCAGCAGCTTAGATCTAGGGACAGGGGAGACCCAGTACTTC
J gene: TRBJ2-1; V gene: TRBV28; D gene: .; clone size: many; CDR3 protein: CASSYGVGRLRHEQFF; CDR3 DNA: TGTGCCAGCAGTTATGGGGTAGGGCGCCTTAGGCATGAGCAGTTCTTC
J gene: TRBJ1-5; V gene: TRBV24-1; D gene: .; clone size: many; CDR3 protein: CATPFWGGAAGGNQPQHF; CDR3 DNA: TGTGCCACCCCCTTCTGGGGGGGAGCTGCCGGGGGCAATCAGCCCCAGCATTTT
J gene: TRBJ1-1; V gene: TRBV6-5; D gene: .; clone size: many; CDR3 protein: CASSSGDTRGMEEAFF; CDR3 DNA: TGTGCCAGCAGTTCAGGCGACACGAGGGGGATGGAAGAAGCTTTCTTT
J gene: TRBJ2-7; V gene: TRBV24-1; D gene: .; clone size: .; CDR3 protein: CATSDPLTLEQYF; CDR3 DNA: TGTGCCACCAGTGATCCCCTGACACTCGAGCAGTACTTC
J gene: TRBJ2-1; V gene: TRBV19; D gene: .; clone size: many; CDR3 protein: CASTILGGTYNEQFF; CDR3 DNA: TGTGCCAGTACCATATTAGGGGGGACCTACAATGAGCAGTTCTTC
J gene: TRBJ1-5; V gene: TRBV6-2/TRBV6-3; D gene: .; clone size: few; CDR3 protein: CASSQGISNQPQHF; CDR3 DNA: TGTGCCAGCAGCCAGGGGATATCCAATCAGCCCCAGCATTTT
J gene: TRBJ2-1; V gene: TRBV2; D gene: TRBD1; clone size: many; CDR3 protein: CASRGQGGNEQFF; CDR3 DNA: TGTGCCAGCAGGGGACAGGGTGGGAATGAGCAGTTCTTC
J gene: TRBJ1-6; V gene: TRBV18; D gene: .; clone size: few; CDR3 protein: CASSRNTDSPLHF; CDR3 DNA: TGTGCCAGCTCGCGTAATACGGATTCACCCCTCCACTTT
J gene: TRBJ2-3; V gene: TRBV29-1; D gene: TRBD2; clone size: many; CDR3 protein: CSGLLAGGPSDTQYF; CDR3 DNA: TGCAGCGGCCTCCTAGCGGGAGGGCCGTCAGATACGCAGTATTTT
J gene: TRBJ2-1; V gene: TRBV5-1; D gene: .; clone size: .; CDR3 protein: CASSLAQGGSEQFF; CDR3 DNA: TGCGCCAGCAGCTTGGCGCAGGGGGGGAGTGAGCAGTTCTTC
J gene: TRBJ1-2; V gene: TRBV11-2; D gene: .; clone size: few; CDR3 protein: CASSLGRSNYGYTF; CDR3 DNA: TGTGCCAGCAGCCTGGGCAGGTCTAACTATGGCTACACCTTC
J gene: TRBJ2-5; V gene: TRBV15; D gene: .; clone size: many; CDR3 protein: CATSRDGALQETQYF; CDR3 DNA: TGTGCCACCAGCAGAGATGGGGCTCTTCAAGAGACCCAGTACTTC
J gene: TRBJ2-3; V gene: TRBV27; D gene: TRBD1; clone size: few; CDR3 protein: CASNRGWMGSSTDTQYF; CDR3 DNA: TGTGCCAGCAACAGGGGGTGGATGGGCTCTAGCACAGATACGCAGTATTTT
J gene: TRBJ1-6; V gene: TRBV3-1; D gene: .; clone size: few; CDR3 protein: CASSQESTGSPLHF; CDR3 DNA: TGTGCCAGCAGCCAAGAGAGTACCGGATCACCCCTCCACTTT